These T cell receptor beta chains were read from a single sample in a study of shared clonotypes between healthy human individuals. TCRdb's table, derived via immunoSEQ multiplex PCR, lists solely in-frame clones and lacks some. The profile shows about 2,500,000 clones, about 92% of them singletons. The sequenced material came from naive CD4+ T cells sorted from blood. These receptors were collected from a man aged 18 to 29 in good health. CDR3s include the opening cysteine and the closing phenylalanine or tryptophan. Fields, in order: D gene, J gene, clone size, V gene, CDR3 protein, CDR3 DNA. A D gene is named only where the DNA matches it firmly. Some rows have no size entry. The others give once, few or many, or a class for an expanded clone.

NA TRBJ1-1 NA TRBV20-1 CSADRNTEAFF TGCAGTGCGGACAGGAACACTGAAGCTTTCTTT
TRBD2 TRBJ2-3 NA TRBV6-4 CASSTSGSTDTQYF TGTGCCAGCAGCACTAGCGGTTCTACGGATACGCAGTATTTT
NA TRBJ2-7 NA TRBV7-2 CASSLWSGGHAPHEQYF TGTGCCAGCAGCTTATGGTCCGGGGGACACGCGCCCCACGAGCAGTACTTC
TRBD1 TRBJ1-4 NA TRBV30 CAWASGGLGEKLFF TGTGCCTGGGCCTCAGGGGGCTTGGGTGAAAAACTGTTTTTT
NA TRBJ1-1 NA TRBV28 CASSTQSEVTEAFF TGTGCCAGCAGCACCCAAAGTGAGGTGACTGAAGCTTTCTTT
NA TRBJ1-2 few TRBV7-8 CASSPEDTYYGYTF TGTGCCAGCAGCCCGGAAGACACTTACTATGGCTACACCTTC
NA TRBJ2-7 NA TRBV2 CASSVGRYSYEQYF TGTGCCAGCAGTGTAGGACGGTACTCCTACGAGCAGTACTTC
TRBD1 TRBJ2-1 NA TRBV29-1 CSVEDRGPRNEQFF TGCAGCGTTGAAGACAGGGGGCCTCGCAATGAGCAGTTCTTC
TRBD1 TRBJ1-5 few TRBV4-1 CASSQEGQGGQPQHF TGCGCCAGCAGCCAAGAGGGACAGGGAGGTCAGCCCCAGCATTTT
NA TRBJ2-3 NA TRBV11-2 CASSLAGFHTDTQYF TGTGCCAGCAGCCTCGCTGGGTTCCACACAGATACGCAGTATTTT
TRBD1 TRBJ1-5 NA TRBV28 CASTIGTAANQPQHF TGTGCCAGCACCATAGGGACAGCCGCTAATCAGCCCCAGCATTTT
TRBD1 TRBJ1-4 NA TRBV6-6 CASSSVGQGAMKILFF TGTGCCAGCAGTAGCGTAGGACAGGGCGCAATGAAAATACTGTTTTTT
TRBD1 TRBJ1-2 once TRBV5-8 CASSPGQGNYGYTF TGTGCCAGCAGCCCCGGACAGGGGAACTATGGCTACACCTTC
TRBD1 TRBJ1-1 NA TRBV28 CASSGQGDIDTEAFF TGTGCCAGCAGTGGACAGGGGGATATAGACACTGAAGCTTTCTTT
NA TRBJ1-1 NA TRBV6-5 CASQERDGVGTEAFF TGTGCCAGCCAAGAGAGGGACGGGGTGGGGACTGAAGCTTTCTTT
TRBD1 TRBJ2-7 NA TRBV27 CASSDRVYEQYF TGTGCCAGTTCGGACAGGGTTTACGAGCAGTACTTC
TRBD1 TRBJ2-7 NA TRBV6-5 CASSLAGGYEQYF TGTGCCAGCAGTTTGGCAGGGGGCTACGAGCAGTACTTC